This T cell receptor (beta chain) was profiled in a study of CD8 T cells in Susac syndrome. The overall study: Active disease was present in 5 or 6 of the sequenced Susac syndrome patients, and remission in under ten.

V lost 0 bases, J lost 4 bases, and 15 bases lay in between. The germline CDR1 and CDR2 sequences are SQVTM and ANQGSEA. CDR3 length equals 15 residues. In regard to this clonotype: Its antigen is still unknown.

When the RNA was reverse transcribed, random hexamers were used with an input of roughly 0.45 to 1 ug. MiXCR, applied by TCRdb to the immunoSEQ multiplex PCR reads, yields one record per CDR3 protein. This table holds about 140,000 distinct CDR3 sequences, 85% to 95% found once. Overall study results and limits: Susac CD8+ cells expanded clonally the most in TEMRA cells and in active patients. Roughly 17 Susac-specific public clones were found in total CD8+ repertoires and several in CD8+ TEMRA repertoires.

Sequencing of TCR beta was carried out in blood CD8+ and CD4+ T cells. Sequences were obtained from CD8+ T cells from PBMCs. V usage is TRBV29-1 and J usage is TRBJ2-5; possibly TRBD2 for D (7 bases). The sequence came from a human donor with Susac syndrome. This CDR3 reads CSVEEGGGARETQYF. The CDR3, as DNA: TGCAGCGTTGAAGAGGGGGGGGGCGCGCGAGAGACCCAGTACTTC. Variable domain in full (rest from reference TRBV29-1 and TRBJ2-5): SAVISQKPSRDICQRGTSLTIQCQVDSQVTMMFWYRQQPGQSLTLIATANQGSEATYESGFVIDKFPISRPNLTFSTLTVSNMSPEDSSIYLCSVEEGGGARETQYFGPGTRLLVL.